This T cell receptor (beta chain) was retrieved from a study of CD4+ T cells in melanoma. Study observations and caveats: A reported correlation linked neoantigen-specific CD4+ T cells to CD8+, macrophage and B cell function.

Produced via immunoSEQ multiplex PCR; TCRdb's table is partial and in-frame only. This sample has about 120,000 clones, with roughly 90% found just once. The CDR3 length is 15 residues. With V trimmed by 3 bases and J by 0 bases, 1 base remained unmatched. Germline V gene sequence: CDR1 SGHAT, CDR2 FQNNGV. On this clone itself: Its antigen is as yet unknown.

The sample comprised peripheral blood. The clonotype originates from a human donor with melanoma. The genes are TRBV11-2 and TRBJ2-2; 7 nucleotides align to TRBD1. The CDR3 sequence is CASSFTGANTGELFF. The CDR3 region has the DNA TGTGCCAGCAGCTTTACAGGGGCGAACACCGGGGAGCTGTTTTTT.